Following are 31 T cell receptor beta chains from one sample sequenced in a study of blood T cell repertoires in COVID-19. The assay was immunoSEQ multiplex PCR, and TCRdb's table has in-frame clones only and misses some. The sample lists about 670,000 clones; about 87% were seen once. Material for sequencing was peripheral blood. The receptor source for this set is a woman between 18 and 29 years old with acute or convalescent COVID-19.

V gene TRBV19 combines with J gene TRBJ1-1, with D perhaps matching TRBD1 (6 bases). This CDR3 spans 13 amino acids. From germline, CDR1 is LNHDA and CDR2 SQIVND (reference sequence). V shed 7 bases and J shed 4 bases, with 13 bases lying between them. The CDR3 coding sequence is TGTGCCAGTAAGGGGGGGCAAAGCACTGAAGCTTTCTTT. Its translation: CASKGGQSTEAFF.

This chain links TRBV6-5 with TRBJ2-2; D perhaps matches TRBD1 (7 bases). CDR1 is MNHEY and CDR2 is SVGAGI in the germline V gene. CDR3 length equals 15 residues. Deletions cut 2 bases from V and 3 bases from J, with 10 bases between. The CDR3 spells CASSYRGTDTGELFF. The CDR3 DNA reads TGTGCCAGCAGTTACCGCGGGACAGACACCGGGGAGCTGTTTTTT.

This rearrangement joins TRBV5-7 to TRBJ2-7, with D perhaps TRBD2 (7 bases). TRBV5-7 is an open reading frame, and its role is uncertain. The CDR3 length is 19 residues. With 1 base removed from V and 6 bases from J, the gap between germline ends came to 29 bases. This CDR3 reads CASSLRSPQGGTNWCEQYF. The CDR3 bases are TGTGCCAGCAGCTTGAGGTCCCCGCAGGGAGGGACAAATTGGTGCGAGCAGTACTTC.

This chain uses TRBV29-1 with TRBJ2-5; D possibly corresponds to TRBD1 (6 bases). Trimming removed 3 bases at V and 1 base at J, with 9 bases between. The CDR3 has 13 amino acids. The germline CDR1 and CDR2 sequences are SQVTM and ANQGSEA. CDR3 region: CSVDWTAQETQYF. The CDR3 DNA reads TGCAGCGTTGACTGGACAGCCCAAGAGACCCAGTACTTC. Full variable domain (outside the CDR3, taken from reference TRBV29-1 and TRBJ2-5): SAVISQKPSRDICQRGTSLTIQCQVDSQVTMMFWYRQQPGQSLTLIATANQGSEATYESGFVIDKFPISRPNLTFSTLTVSNMSPEDSSIYLCSVDWTAQETQYFGPGTRLLVL.

CDR3 in amino acids: CASSLVAVSNEQYF. For the CDR3, the DNA is TGTGCCAGCAGCTTGGTGGCAGTTAGCAACGAGCAGTACTTC. The V call is TRBV5-6, the J call TRBJ2-7; D unresolved. The CDR3 covers 14 residues. Trimming removed 0 bases from V and 5 bases from J, with 12 bases in between. Per germline, CDR1 SGHDT and CDR2 YYEEEE. Variable domain in full (rest from reference TRBV5-6 and TRBJ2-7): DAGVTQSPTHLIKTRGQQVTLRCSPKSGHDTVSWYQQALGQGPQFIFQYYEEEERQRGNFPDRFSGHQFPNYSSELNVNALLLGDSALYLCASSLVAVSNEQYFGPGTRLTVT.

V usage is TRBV5-1 and J usage is TRBJ1-3, with D possibly TRBD1 on 5 matching bases. From germline, CDR1 is SGHRS and CDR2 YFSETQ. V was cut by 0 bases and J by 1 base, with 23 bases left in between. The CDR3 is 20 residues long. CDR3 loop: CASSLGGLPALTSSGNTIYF. The CDR3 DNA follows: TGCGCCAGCAGCTTGGGGGGCCTGCCGGCCCTAACTTCGTCTGGAAACACCATATATTTT.

This chain uses TRBV7-9 with TRBJ2-5; D is ambiguous. The CDR3 runs to 16 residues. V was cut by 1 base and J by 3 bases, with 15 bases left in between. Per germline, CDR1 SEHNR and CDR2 FQNEAQ (reference sequence). In DNA, the CDR3 is TGTGCCAGCAGCTTAGTAGTAGGCGCTAGTAAAGAGACCCAGTACTTC. This encodes CASSLVVGASKETQYF.

This clone was counted once. The CDR3 nucleotides are TGTGCCTGGAATAGGGGCGCAGAAGCTTTCTTT. The encoded protein is CAWNRGAEAFF. This chain links TRBV30 with TRBJ1-1, with D perhaps TRBD1 (5 bases). Germline lookup yields CDR1 GTSNPN and CDR2 SVGIG (reference sequence). The V gene lost 4 bases and the J gene lost 8 bases, with 11 bases spanning the gap. The CDR3 sequence is 11 residues long.

The V and J genes are TRBV18 and TRBJ1-1, with D possibly being TRBD1 (5 bases). Trimming stripped 6 bases from V and 4 bases from J, with 18 bases between. Germline V gives CDR1 KGHSH, CDR2 LQKENI. CDR3 size: 15 residues. This CDR3 reads CASSLGTPGGTEAFF. CDR3 sequence (DNA): TGTGCCAGCTCCCTTGGGACCCCGGGGGGCACTGAAGCTTTCTTT.

The chain couples TRBV4-2 to TRBJ2-3; 9 positions match TRBD1. Germline CDR1 reads LGHNA; CDR2 reads YNFKEQ. J was trimmed by 4 bases and V by 3 bases; bases with no gene match: 5. CDR3 size: 15 residues. The DNA of the CDR3 is TGTGCCAGCAGCCAGAGACAGGGGGAGGCAGATACGCAGTATTTT. Translated, it gives CASSQRQGEADTQYF.

The chain couples TRBV24-1 to TRBJ2-2; TRBD1 is a possible D gene (6 bases). The CDR3 is 15 residues long. V was clipped by 4 bases and J by 6 bases, with 14 bases between them. Germline CDR1 is KGHDR and CDR2 is SFDVKD. Here the CDR3 DNA reads TGTGCCACCAGTGAGGGTGCCCCAGGGGCCGGGGAGCTGTTTTTT. The encoded protein is CATSEGAPGAGELFF.

This clone has just one count. J is TRBJ1-5 and V is TRBV19; 8 bases are shared with TRBD1. J gave up 4 bases and V 10 bases, and 12 bases lay outside the gene matches. The CDR3 totals 15 residues. The germline V gene encodes CDR1 LNHDA and CDR2 SQIVND (reference sequence). CDR3 sequence: CATDGQGRVNQPQHF. The CDR3 DNA reads as TGTGCCACCGACGGACAGGGCCGAGTAAATCAGCCCCAGCATTTT. Complete variable domain (other parts from reference TRBV19 and TRBJ1-5): DGGITQSPKYLFRKEGQNVTLSCEQNLNHDAMYWYRQDPGQGLRLIYYSQIVNDFQKGDIAEGYSVSREKKESFPLTVTSAQKNPTAFYLCATDGQGRVNQPQHFGDGTRLSIL.

This rearrangement joins TRBV5-1 to TRBJ2-3, with 9 nucleotides matching TRBD1. CDR1 and CDR2 (germline): SGHRS, YFSETQ. The CDR3 has 18 residues. The V and J ends lost 0 bases and 2 bases, in that order; junction bases with no gene match: 10. CDR3 sequence reads: CASSLAKGQGRYTDTQYF. Here the CDR3 DNA reads TGCGCCAGCAGCTTGGCTAAAGGACAGGGGCGTTACACAGATACGCAGTATTTT.

CDR3 coding DNA: TGTGCCAGCAGCCACCGGCAGAGCGGCTTGCTAGCGGGGGCCCACAATGAGCAGTTCTTC. Translated: CASSHRQSGLLAGAHNEQFF. The J gene is TRBJ2-1, the V gene TRBV7-8; 10 nucleotides match TRBD2. V trimming: 5 bases; J trimming: 5 bases; junction bases outside the gene matches: 21. CDR1 SGHVS and CDR2 FQNEAQ come from the germline V gene. The CDR3 has 20 amino acids.

The gene calls are TRBV28 and TRBJ1-4; 9 bases are shared with TRBD1. The CDR3 contains 16 residues. Germline CDR1 is MDHEN and CDR2 is SYDVKM. Germline trimming cut 2 bases from V and 7 bases from J; bases unmatched to any gene: 8. CDR3: CASSLVQGARVEKLFF. The CDR3 DNA reads TGTGCCAGCAGTTTAGTACAGGGGGCGCGGGTTGAAAAACTGTTTTTT.

The V gene is TRBV6-2 or TRBV6-3, the J gene TRBJ2-3; a weak D match, TRBD2 (7 bases). With 2 bases removed from V and 5 bases from J, the gap between germline ends came to 17 bases. Germline V CDR1 and CDR2: MNHEY, SVGEGT. There are 16 residues in the CDR3. The CDR3, as DNA: TGTGCCAGCAGTTACCGACGGGGGGCCTCGGAAGATACGCAGTATTTT. It encodes CASSYRRGASEDTQYF.

Concerning this clone: Distinct nucleotide sequences in the sample also encode this CDR3. The chain couples TRBV18 to TRBJ1-2; weak D call: TRBD1 (6 bases). The germline V gene has CDR1 KGHSH and CDR2 LQKENI. Trimming left V 3 bases short and J 4 bases short, with 9 bases between. The CDR3 runs 13 residues. DNA of the CDR3: TGTGCCAGCTCACCGACAGGTTTCTATGGCTACACCTTC. As protein: CASSPTGFYGYTF.

V is TRBV24-1 and J is TRBJ2-2; 7 bases agree with TRBD1. The CDR3 has 15 residues. CDR1 is KGHDR, CDR2 SFDVKD, per germline. The J segment lost 0 bases and the V segment lost 6 bases, leaving 3 bases of the junction unmatched. The CDR3 region has the DNA TGTGCCACCAGTCTGGACAGGACGAACACCGGGGAGCTGTTTTTT. It encodes CATSLDRTNTGELFF.

The chain uses TRBV11-2 and TRBJ2-7; 8 nucleotides match TRBD2. Trimming removed 3 bases from V and 0 bases from J; junction bases left unmatched: 4. This CDR3 contains 15 residues. Germline CDR1 and CDR2: SGHAT and FQNNGV. The CDR3 region is CASSFRGGGSYEQYF. CDR3 coding DNA: TGTGCCAGCAGCTTTCGGGGGGGTGGCTCCTACGAGCAGTACTTC.

The V and J genes are TRBV30 and TRBJ2-7; possibly TRBD1 for D (6 bases). CDR3 length equals 14 residues. V lost 2 bases, J lost 6 bases, and 17 bases lay in between. Per the germline V gene, CDR1 is GTSNPN and CDR2 is SVGIG (reference sequence). CDR3 sequence reads: CAWSSMSQGGEQYF. The CDR3 DNA sequence: TGTGCCTGGAGTAGCATGAGTCAAGGGGGCGAGCAGTACTTC.

This chain links TRBV5-1 with TRBJ1-1; TRBD1 matches at 7 bases. The V and J ends lost 3 bases and 0 bases, in that order; junction bases with no gene match: 11. This CDR3 comprises 17 residues. Germline CDR1 and CDR2: SGHRS and YFSETQ. CDR3 in amino acids: CASSSRQGINLNTEAFF. The CDR3 region has the DNA TGCGCCAGCAGCTCCCGACAGGGAATCAACTTGAACACTGAAGCTTTCTTT. The entire variable domain, with the rest obtained from reference TRBV5-1 and TRBJ1-1, is as follows: KAGVTQTPRYLIKTRGQQVTLSCSPISGHRSVSWYQQTPGQGLQFLFEYFSETQRNKGNFPGRFSGRQFSNSRSEMNVSTLELGDSALYLCASSSRQGINLNTEAFFGQGTRLTVV.

This clone has just one count. The V gene is TRBV5-8, the J gene TRBJ1-3; 11 positions match TRBD1. Germline CDR1 is SGHTS and CDR2 is YDEGEE. With V trimmed by 4 bases and J by 4 bases, 13 bases remained unmatched. This CDR3 spans 18 amino acids. The CDR3 reads CASSPPGTGGIAGNTIYF. CDR3 sequence (DNA): TGTGCCAGCAGCCCCCCCGGGACAGGGGGTATAGCGGGAAACACCATATATTTT.

The chain recombines TRBV7-8 with TRBJ1-2, with a tentative D call TRBD1 (5 bases). Germline V gene data show CDR1 as SGHVS and CDR2 as FQNEAQ. The length of the CDR3 is 15 residues. V was cut by 1 base and J by 4 bases, with 13 bases left in between. CDR3 residues: CASSLERGKGYGYTF. For the CDR3, the DNA is TGTGCCAGCAGCTTAGAACGGGGGAAAGGCTATGGCTACACCTTC.

The CDR3 sequence is CASSPETYYGYTF. In DNA form, the CDR3 reads TGTGCCAGCAGCCCAGAAACGTACTATGGCTACACCTTC. The J gene is TRBJ1-2, the V gene TRBV6-5; no firm D call. Per the germline V gene, CDR1 is MNHEY and CDR2 is SVGAGI. This CDR3 comprises 13 residues. Trimming shortened V by 6 bases and J by 3 bases, and 11 bases separated the two germline ends.

This rearrangement joins TRBV6-1 to TRBJ1-2, with 7 positions matching TRBD1. The CDR3 covers 15 residues. V was clipped by 3 bases and J by 4 bases; unmatched bases: 8. Germline CDR1 is MNHNS and CDR2 is SASEGT. CDR3 in amino acids: CASSDGAGGIYGYTF. The CDR3 nucleotides read TGTGCCAGCAGTGATGGGGCAGGGGGAATCTATGGCTACACCTTC.

This chain uses TRBV19 with TRBJ1-6; D is unclear. The CDR3 has 16 residues. The ends were cut back, 3 bases at V and 7 bases at J, with 16 bases in the middle. The germline CDR1 and CDR2 sequences are LNHDA and SQIVND (reference sequence). In DNA, the CDR3 is TGTGCCAGTAGTATGTTGAGGATCCTAAACAATTCACCCCTCCACTTT. This codes for CASSMLRILNNSPLHF.

The genes are TRBV15 and TRBJ1-1; 8 bases map to TRBD1. This CDR3 has 17 residues. The J segment lost 4 bases and the V segment lost 0 bases, leaving 10 bases of the junction unmatched. Germline-derived CDR1 and CDR2 are LNHNV and YYDKDF (reference sequence). CDR3 sequence: CATSRDDRGAGSTEAFF. CDR3 nucleotides: TGTGCCACCAGCAGAGATGACAGGGGAGCGGGGAGCACTGAAGCTTTCTTT.

The gene calls are TRBV30 and TRBJ1-2, with TRBD1 matching over 9 bases. Trimming cost V 3 bases and J 7 bases; bases outside gene matches: 12. Germline V gene data show CDR1 as GTSNPN and CDR2 as SVGIG (reference sequence). The CDR3 covers 15 residues. CDR3 residues: CAWSETIQGASGYTF. DNA of the CDR3: TGTGCCTGGAGCGAAACGATACAGGGGGCGAGTGGCTACACCTTC. Looking up the rest from reference TRBV30 and TRBJ1-2 gives the full variable domain: SQTIHQWPATLVQPVGSPLSLECTVEGTSNPNLYWYRQAAGRGLQLLFYSVGIGQISSEVPQNLSASRPQDRQFILSSKKLLLSDSGFYLCAWSETIQGASGYTFGSGTRLTVV.

The chain employs TRBV2 and TRBJ1-4; unclear D gene. The CDR3 is 14 amino acids. Trimming took off 6 bases at V and 2 bases at J, with 10 bases between the two ends. The germline gives CDR1 SNHLY, CDR2 FYNNEI. Here the CDR3 DNA reads TGTGCCAGCAGACGAGAAACTACTAATGAAAAACTGTTTTTT. Protein product: CASRRETTNEKLFF.

The genes are TRBV24-1 and TRBJ1-4; 7 bases are shared with TRBD1. Germline values: CDR1 KGHDR, CDR2 SFDVKD. The V gene end was trimmed by 4 bases and the J gene end by 5 bases; junction bases not matched to a gene: 6. The CDR3 loop spans 15 amino acids. The CDR3 DNA reads TGTGCCACCAGTGACCCCGGGACAGTAAATGAAAAACTGTTTTTT. Its translation is CATSDPGTVNEKLFF.

This clone has just a few counts. The chain combines TRBV13 with TRBJ1-2, with 9 bases identical to TRBD1. Germline lookup yields CDR1 PRHDT and CDR2 FYEKMQ (reference sequence). The CDR3 extends over 16 amino acids. J was trimmed by 4 bases and V by 4 bases; bases with no gene match: 10. The CDR3 region is CASSSLTGGETYGYTF. CDR3 nucleotide sequence: TGTGCCAGCAGCTCGTTAACAGGGGGCGAAACCTATGGCTACACCTTC. The whole variable domain, filled in from reference TRBV13 and TRBJ1-2, reads AAGVIQSPRHLIKEKRETATLKCYPIPRHDTVYWYQQGPGQDPQFLISFYEKMQSDKGSIPDRFSAQQFSDYHSELNMSSLELGDSALYFCASSSLTGGETYGYTFGSGTRLTVV.